This T cell receptor beta chain was obtained from a study of shared clonotypes between healthy human individuals. General observations from the study: Naive CD4 clonotype sharing across several donors was approximately 5.2%.

In the naive CD8 group, cells lacked CD45RO and were positively selected for CCR7, so terminally differentiated effector memory CD45RA+ cells were left out. At a deep level, the assay was run. Replicate PCRs from sorted subsets contained about 0.2 ug DNA, which is approximately 30,000 T cell genomes. This table comes from immunoSEQ multiplex PCR, and its TCRdb copy is limited to in-frame clones, with some not included. This sample has hundreds of thousands of clones; 90% to 97% occur once, and the top ten carry about 0.12%. CDR1 SGHNT and CDR2 YYREEE come from the germline V gene (reference sequence). CDR3 size: 14 residues. With 5 bases removed from V and 4 bases from J, the gap between germline ends came to 12 bases. Regarding this clone: Its specificity is unknown.

The origin of this receptor is a woman aged 25 to 39 in good health. Input material: naive CD8+ T cells sorted from blood. The rearrangement uses TRBV5-4 and TRBJ2-2; D gene unclear. CDR3 sequence reads: CASSLIYSTGELFF. The CDR3, as DNA: TGTGCCAGCAGTCTTATCTACAGCACCGGGGAGCTGTTTTTT.